Below are 2 T cell receptor beta chains sequenced from a single sample in a study of OX40 agonist ivuxolimab in advanced cancers. The data were produced by immunoSEQ multiplex PCR, yet TCRdb's version contains in-frame clones alone and is incomplete. The sample consists of 92,000 or so clones, 84% of them appearing once. This material consisted of CD4+ or CD8+ T cells sorted from blood, taken in a trial of the OX40 agonist ivuxolimab. All receptors come from an adult with an advanced solid tumor such as melanoma, head and neck, liver or kidney cancer.

The V call is TRBV5-1, the J call TRBJ1-2; the D is unclear. V lost 0 bases and J 6 bases, leaving 9 bases between the germline ends. Germline V gene lookup returns CDR1 SGHRS and CDR2 YFSETQ. This CDR3 is 13 amino acids long. Here the CDR3 DNA reads TGCGCCAGCAGCTTGGAGTCAGACGATGGCTACACCTTC. Amino acid sequence: CASSLESDDGYTF.

This chain links TRBV5-8 with TRBJ2-1; 10 bases map to TRBD2. Trimming removed 1 base from V and 0 bases from J; junction bases left unmatched: 1. The CDR3 is 16 residues long. The germline V gene encodes CDR1 SGHTS and CDR2 YDEGEE. The CDR3 nucleotides are TGTGCCAGCAGCTTGCCTAGCGGGAGCTCCTACAATGAGCAGTTCTTC. Translation gives CASSLPSGSSYNEQFF. Supplemented by reference TRBV5-8 and TRBJ2-1, the full variable domain reads EAGVTQSPTHLIKTRGQQATLRCSPISGHTSVYWYQQALGLGLQFLLWYDEGEERNRGNFPPRFSGRQFPNYSSELNVNALELEDSALYLCASSLPSGSSYNEQFFGPGTRLTVL.